This T cell receptor beta chain emerged from a study of blood T cell repertoires in COVID-19. Background on the study: There were acute and convalescent COVID-19 samples, and they came from the United States, Italy and Spain. T cells, B-cell-depleted T cells, or PBMCs provided the cDNA or gDNA that served as material.

J was trimmed by 1 base and V by 3 bases; bases with no gene match: 10. CDR1 is LNHDA and CDR2 is SQIVND in the germline V gene (reference sequence). The CDR3 spans 17 residues. Authors' data handling: Estimates of nucleated cell counts were drawn from the amplification of reference gene primers. The protocol was immunoSEQ multiplex PCR, while the TCRdb copy is restricted to in-frame clones and leaves out a portion. V and J calls and clone size are as listed in that table; D and trimming were resolved from the DNA. The sample includes more than 300,000 clones, around 83% seen only once; the top ten take 1.2%.

Input material: peripheral blood. V gene TRBV19 combines with J gene TRBJ2-7; the match to TRBD2 covers 9 bases. This clonotype originated in a woman aged 50 to 60 with acute or convalescent COVID-19. CDR3 amino acids: CASSIGLTSGRSYEQYF. In DNA, the CDR3 is TGTGCCAGTAGTATCGGCTTGACTAGCGGCCGGTCCTACGAGCAGTACTTC.